This T cell receptor (beta chain) was sequenced during a study of vaccination and CD4 T cells after COVID-19. The overall study: Those taking part got two shots of either the BNT162b2 or the mRNA-1273 vaccine. Median time from second vaccine dose to sampling was 72 days (14 to 241). Controls used CEFX viral epitopes (positive), HIV-1 Nef peptides (negative), or no peptide.

Treatment defined: approximately nine-day PBMC culture with coronavirus spike peptide pools or control peptides (ViraFEST assay). A note on this clonotype: The antigen is undetermined.

In germline, CDR1 is SGHNT, CDR2 YYREEE (reference sequence). V was clipped by 4 bases and J by 2 bases, with 6 bases between them. The CDR3 runs 12 residues. Study results and limitations: From around 19 to 38, the median of SARS-CoV-2-reactive clonotypes rose without reaching significance.

The Oncomine TCR Beta short-read assay generated sequence data from the DNA of cultured CD4+ T cells. TCRdb redid the calling of the PCR reads with MiXCR, one entry per CDR3 protein. The sample contains under 20,000 distinct CDR3 sequences, roughly 24% of which appear only once. The rearrangement joins TRBV5-4 to TRBJ1-2; unclear D gene. Source material: cultured CD4+ T cells from blood. The TCR sequence derives from a human donor with COVID-19. CDR3 nucleotides: TGTGCCAGCAGCCCAGACAACTATGGCTACACCTTC. Protein product: CASSPDNYGYTF. Using reference TRBV5-4 and TRBJ1-2 for the parts outside the CDR3, the full variable domain is ETGVTQSPTHLIKTRGQQVTLRCSSQSGHNTVSWYQQALGQGPQFIFQYYREEENGRGNFPPRFSGLQFPNYSSELNVNALELDDSALYLCASSPDNYGYTFGSGTRLTVV.